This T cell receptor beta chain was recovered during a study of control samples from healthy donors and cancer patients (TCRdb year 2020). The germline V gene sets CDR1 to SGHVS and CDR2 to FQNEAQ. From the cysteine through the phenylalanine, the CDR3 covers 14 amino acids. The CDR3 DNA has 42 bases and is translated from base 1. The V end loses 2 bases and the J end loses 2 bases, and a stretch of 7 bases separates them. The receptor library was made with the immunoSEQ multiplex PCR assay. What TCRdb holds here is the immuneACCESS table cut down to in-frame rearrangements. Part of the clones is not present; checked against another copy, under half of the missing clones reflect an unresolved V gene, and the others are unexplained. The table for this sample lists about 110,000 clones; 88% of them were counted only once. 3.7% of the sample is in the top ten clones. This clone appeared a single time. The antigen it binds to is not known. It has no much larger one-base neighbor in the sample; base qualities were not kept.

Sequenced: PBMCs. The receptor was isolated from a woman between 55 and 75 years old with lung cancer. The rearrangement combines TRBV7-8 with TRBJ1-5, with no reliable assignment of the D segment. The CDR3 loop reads CASSLSDRNQPQHF. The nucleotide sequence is TGTGCCAGCAGCTTAAGTGACCGCAATCAGCCCCAGCATTTT.